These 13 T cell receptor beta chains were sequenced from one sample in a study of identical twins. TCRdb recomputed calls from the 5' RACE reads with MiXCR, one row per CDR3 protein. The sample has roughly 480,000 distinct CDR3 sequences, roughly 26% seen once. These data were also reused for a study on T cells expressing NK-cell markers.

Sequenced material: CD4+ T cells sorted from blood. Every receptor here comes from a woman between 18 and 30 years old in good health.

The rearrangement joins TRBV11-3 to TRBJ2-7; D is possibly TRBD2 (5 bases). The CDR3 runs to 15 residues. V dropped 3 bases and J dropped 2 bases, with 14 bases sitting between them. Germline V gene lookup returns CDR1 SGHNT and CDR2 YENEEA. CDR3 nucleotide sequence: TGTGCCAGCAGCTTCGAGGCGGGCCTTACCTACGAGCAGTACTTC. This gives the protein CASSFEAGLTYEQYF.

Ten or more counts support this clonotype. The CDR3: CSVVPLTNTQYF. The CDR3 bases are TGCAGCGTTGTTCCCCTAACAAATACGCAGTATTTT. The chain employs TRBV29-1 and TRBJ2-3; no clear D gene. The germline V gene encodes CDR1 SQVTM and CDR2 ANQGSEA. The V gene lost 4 bases and the J gene lost 7 bases, with 12 bases spanning the gap. The CDR3 covers 12 residues.

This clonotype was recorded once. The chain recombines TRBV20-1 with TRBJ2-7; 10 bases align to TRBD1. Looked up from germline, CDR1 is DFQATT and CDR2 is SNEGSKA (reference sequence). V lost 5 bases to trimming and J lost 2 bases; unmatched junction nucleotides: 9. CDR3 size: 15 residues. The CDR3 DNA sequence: TGCAGTGCTGTTTCACCGGGACAGGGGACCTACGAGCAGTACTTC. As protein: CSAVSPGQGTYEQYF.

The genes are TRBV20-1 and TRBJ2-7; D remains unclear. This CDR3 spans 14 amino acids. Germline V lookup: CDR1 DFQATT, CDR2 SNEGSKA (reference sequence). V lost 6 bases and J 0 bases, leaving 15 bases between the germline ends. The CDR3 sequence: CSAFRAEYSYEQYF. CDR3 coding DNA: TGCAGTGCGTTTAGGGCGGAGTACTCCTACGAGCAGTACTTC.

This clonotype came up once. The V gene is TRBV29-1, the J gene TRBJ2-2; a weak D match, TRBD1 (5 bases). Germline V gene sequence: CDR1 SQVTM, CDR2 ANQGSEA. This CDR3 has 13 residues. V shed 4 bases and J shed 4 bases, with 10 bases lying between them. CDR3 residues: CSVARAGTGELFF. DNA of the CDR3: TGCAGCGTTGCCAGGGCCGGCACCGGGGAGCTGTTTTTT.

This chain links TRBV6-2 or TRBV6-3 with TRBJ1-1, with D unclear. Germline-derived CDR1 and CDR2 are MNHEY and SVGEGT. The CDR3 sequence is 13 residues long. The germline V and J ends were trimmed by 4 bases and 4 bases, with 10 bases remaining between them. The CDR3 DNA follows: TGTGCCAGCAGTTCCCCGACGGGCACTGAAGCTTTCTTT. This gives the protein CASSSPTGTEAFF.

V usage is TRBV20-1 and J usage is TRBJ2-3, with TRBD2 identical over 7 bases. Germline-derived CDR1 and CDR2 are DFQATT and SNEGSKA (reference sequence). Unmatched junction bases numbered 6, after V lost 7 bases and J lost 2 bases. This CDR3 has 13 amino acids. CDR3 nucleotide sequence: TGCAGTGGTGCTAGCGGAACCACAGATACGCAGTATTTT. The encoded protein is CSGASGTTDTQYF.

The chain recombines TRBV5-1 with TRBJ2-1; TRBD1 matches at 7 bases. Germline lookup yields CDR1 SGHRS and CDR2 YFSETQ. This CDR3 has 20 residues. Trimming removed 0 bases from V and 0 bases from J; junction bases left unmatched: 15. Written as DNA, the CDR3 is TGCGCCAGCAGCTTGGTACCGGGACAGTTTCCCCTCAGCTCCTACAATGAGCAGTTCTTC. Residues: CASSLVPGQFPLSSYNEQFF.

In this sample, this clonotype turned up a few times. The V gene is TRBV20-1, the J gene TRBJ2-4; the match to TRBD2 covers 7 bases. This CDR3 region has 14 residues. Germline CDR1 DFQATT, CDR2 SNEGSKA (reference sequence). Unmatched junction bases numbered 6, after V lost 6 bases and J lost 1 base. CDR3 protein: CSAIPTSAKNIQYF. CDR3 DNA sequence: TGCAGTGCGATTCCGACTAGCGCCAAAAACATTCAGTACTTC.

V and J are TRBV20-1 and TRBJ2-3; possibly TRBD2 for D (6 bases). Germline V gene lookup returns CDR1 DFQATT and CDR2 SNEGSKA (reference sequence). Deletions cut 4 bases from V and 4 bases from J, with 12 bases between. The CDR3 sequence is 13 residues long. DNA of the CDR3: TGCAGTGCTATCGCTCTAGCGCCAGATACGCAGTATTTT. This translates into CSAIALAPDTQYF.

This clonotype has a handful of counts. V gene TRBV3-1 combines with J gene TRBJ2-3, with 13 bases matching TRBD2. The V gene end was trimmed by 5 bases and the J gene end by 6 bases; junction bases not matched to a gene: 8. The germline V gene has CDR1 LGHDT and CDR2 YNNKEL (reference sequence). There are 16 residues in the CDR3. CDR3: CASSLWTSGSRDTQYF. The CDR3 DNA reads TGTGCCAGCAGCTTATGGACTAGCGGGAGTAGGGATACGCAGTATTTT.

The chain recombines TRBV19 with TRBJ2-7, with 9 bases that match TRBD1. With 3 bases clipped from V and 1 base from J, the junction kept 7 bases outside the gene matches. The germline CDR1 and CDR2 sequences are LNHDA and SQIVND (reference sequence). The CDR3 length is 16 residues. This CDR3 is CASSMAGTGPSYEQYF. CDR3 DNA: TGTGCCAGTAGTATGGCGGGGACAGGGCCATCCTACGAGCAGTACTTC.

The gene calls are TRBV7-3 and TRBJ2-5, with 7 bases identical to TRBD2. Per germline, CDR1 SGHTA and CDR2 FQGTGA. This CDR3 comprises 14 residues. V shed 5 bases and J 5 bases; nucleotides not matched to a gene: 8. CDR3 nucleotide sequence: TGTGCCAGCAGCCCAACCGGGAGGACCGAGACCCAGTACTTC. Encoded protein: CASSPTGRTETQYF.